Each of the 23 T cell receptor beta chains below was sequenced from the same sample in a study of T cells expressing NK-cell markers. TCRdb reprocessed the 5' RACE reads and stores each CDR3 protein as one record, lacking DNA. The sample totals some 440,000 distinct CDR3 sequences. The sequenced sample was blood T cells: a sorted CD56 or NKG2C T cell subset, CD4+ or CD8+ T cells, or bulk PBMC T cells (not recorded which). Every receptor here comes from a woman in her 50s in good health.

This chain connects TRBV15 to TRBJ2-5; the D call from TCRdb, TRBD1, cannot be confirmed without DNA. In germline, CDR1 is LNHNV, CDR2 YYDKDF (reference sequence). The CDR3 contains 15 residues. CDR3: CATSRGDRGEETQYF.

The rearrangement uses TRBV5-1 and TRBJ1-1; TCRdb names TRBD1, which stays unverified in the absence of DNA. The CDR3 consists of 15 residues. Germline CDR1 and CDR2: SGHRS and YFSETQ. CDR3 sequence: CASRVVPSQNTEAFF.

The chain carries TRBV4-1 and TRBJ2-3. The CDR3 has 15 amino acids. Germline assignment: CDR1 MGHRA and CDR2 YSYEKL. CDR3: CASSQGRSYTDTQYF.

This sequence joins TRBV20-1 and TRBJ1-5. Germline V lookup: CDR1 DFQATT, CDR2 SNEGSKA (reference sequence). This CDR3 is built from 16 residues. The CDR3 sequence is CSARTGSSASNQPQHF.

This chain's CDR3 is CASSDFRSLKPQHF. V gene TRBV6-4 combines with J gene TRBJ1-5; the D gene TCRdb calls, TRBD1, cannot be checked with no DNA. The germline V gene encodes CDR1 MRHNA and CDR2 SNTAGT. The CDR3 runs to 14 residues.

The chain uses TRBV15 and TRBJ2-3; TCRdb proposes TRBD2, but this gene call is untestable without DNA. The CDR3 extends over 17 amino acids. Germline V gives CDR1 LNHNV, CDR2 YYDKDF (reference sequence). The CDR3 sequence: CATSRQWASGSTDTQYF.

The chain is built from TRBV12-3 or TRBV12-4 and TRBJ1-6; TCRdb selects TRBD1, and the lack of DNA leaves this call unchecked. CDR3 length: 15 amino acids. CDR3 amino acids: CASSLGNRVASPLHF.

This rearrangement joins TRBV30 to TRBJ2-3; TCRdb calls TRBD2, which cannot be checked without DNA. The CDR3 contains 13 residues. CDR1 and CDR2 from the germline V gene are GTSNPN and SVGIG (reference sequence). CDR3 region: CAWRASGSGTQYF.

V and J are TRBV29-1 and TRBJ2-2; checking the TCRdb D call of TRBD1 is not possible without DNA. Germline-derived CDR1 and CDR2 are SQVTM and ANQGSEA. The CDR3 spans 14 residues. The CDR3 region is CSVGVGGGTGELFF.

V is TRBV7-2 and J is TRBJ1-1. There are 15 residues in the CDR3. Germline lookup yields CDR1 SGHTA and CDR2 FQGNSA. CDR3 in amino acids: CASSLEGQGEAEAFF.

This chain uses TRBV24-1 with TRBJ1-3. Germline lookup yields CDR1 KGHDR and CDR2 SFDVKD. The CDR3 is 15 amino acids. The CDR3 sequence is CATSADGSAGNTIYF.

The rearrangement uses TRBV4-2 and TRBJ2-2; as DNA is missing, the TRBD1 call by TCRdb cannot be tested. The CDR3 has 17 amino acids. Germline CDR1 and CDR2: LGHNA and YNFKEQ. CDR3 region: CASSRGALATGTGELFF.

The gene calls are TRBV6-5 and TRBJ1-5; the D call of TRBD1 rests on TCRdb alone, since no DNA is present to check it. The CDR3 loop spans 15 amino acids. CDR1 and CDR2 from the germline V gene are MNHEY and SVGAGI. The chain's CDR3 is CASRPTGGDNQPQHF.

The CDR3 protein is CASSQAGGLGTQYF. The rearrangement links TRBV4-1 to TRBJ2-5; TCRdb's D gene call, TRBD1, goes unchecked for lack of DNA. Germline V gene lookup returns CDR1 MGHRA and CDR2 YSYEKL. This CDR3 contains 14 residues.

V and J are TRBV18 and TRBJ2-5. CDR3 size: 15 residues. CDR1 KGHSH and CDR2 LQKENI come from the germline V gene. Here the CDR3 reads CASSAQNVGQETQYF.

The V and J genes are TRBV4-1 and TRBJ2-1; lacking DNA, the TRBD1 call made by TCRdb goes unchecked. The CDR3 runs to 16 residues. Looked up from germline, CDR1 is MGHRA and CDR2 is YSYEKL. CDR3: CASSQVVGSLYNEQFF.

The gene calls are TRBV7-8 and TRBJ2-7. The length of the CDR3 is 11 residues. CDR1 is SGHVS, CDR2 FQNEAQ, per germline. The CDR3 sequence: CASSGEHTEYF. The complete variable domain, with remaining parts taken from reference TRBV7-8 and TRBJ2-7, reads GAGVSQSPRYKVAKRGQDVALRCDPISGHVSLFWYQQALGQGPEFLTYFQNEAQLDKSGLPSDRFFAERPEGSVSTLKIQRTQQEDSAVYLCASSGEHTEYFGPGTRLTVT.

CDR3 protein: CASGPQRGEQYF. V usage is TRBV12-5 and J usage is TRBJ2-7; the TCRdb call, TRBD2, lacks DNA for checking. CDR1 is LGHNT and CDR2 is FRNRAP in the germline V gene. There are 12 residues in the CDR3.

This CDR3 is CASSLITGDNQPQHF. The V and J genes are TRBV7-9 and TRBJ1-5; TCRdb gives TRBD1 as the D gene, but with no DNA this cannot be confirmed. Looked up from germline, CDR1 is SEHNR and CDR2 is FQNEAQ (reference sequence). This CDR3 comprises 15 residues.

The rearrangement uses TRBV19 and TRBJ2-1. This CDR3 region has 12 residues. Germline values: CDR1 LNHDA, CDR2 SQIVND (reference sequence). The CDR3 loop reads CASSNRFGEQFF. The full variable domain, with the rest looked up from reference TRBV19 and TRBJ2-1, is DGGITQSPKYLFRKEGQNVTLSCEQNLNHDAMYWYRQDPGQGLRLIYYSQIVNDFQKGDIAEGYSVSREKKESFPLTVTSAQKNPTAFYLCASSNRFGEQFFGPGTRLTVL.

The CDR3 region is CASSLAYGRRTEAFF. The V and J genes are TRBV5-1 and TRBJ1-1. In germline, CDR1 is SGHRS, CDR2 YFSETQ. The CDR3 is 15 residues long. The variable domain in full, completed from reference TRBV5-1 and TRBJ1-1, reads KAGVTQTPRYLIKTRGQQVTLSCSPISGHRSVSWYQQTPGQGLQFLFEYFSETQRNKGNFPGRFSGRQFSNSRSEMNVSTLELGDSALYLCASSLAYGRRTEAFFGQGTRLTVV.

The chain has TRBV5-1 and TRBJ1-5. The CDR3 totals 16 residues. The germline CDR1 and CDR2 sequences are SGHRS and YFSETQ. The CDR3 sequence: CASSLVPVSADQPQHF.

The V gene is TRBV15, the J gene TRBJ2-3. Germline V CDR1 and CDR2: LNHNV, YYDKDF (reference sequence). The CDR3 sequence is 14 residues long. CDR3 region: CATSRRRVTDTQYF.